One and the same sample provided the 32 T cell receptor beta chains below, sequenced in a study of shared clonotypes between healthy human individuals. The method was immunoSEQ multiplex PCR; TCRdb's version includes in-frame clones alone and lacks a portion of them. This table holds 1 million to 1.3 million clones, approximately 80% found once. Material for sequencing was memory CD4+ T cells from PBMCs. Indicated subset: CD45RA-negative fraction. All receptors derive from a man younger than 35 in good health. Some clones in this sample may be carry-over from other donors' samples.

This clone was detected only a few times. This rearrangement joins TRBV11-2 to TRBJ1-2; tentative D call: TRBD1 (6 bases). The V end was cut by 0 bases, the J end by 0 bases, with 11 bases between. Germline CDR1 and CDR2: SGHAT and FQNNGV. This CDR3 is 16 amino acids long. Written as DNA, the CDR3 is TGTGCCAGCAGCTTAGACGGACAGAGTGCTAACTATGGCTACACCTTC. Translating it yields CASSLDGQSANYGYTF.

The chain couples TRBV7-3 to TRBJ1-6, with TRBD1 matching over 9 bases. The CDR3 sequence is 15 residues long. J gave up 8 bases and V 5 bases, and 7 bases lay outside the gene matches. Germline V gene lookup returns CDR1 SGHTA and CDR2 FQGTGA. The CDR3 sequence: CASSQGTGKDSPLHF. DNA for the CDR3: TGTGCCAGCAGCCAAGGGACAGGGAAGGATTCACCCCTCCACTTT.

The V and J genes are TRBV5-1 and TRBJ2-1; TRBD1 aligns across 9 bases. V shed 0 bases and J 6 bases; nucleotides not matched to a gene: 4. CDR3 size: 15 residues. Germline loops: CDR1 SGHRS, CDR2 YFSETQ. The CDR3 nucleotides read TGCGCCAGCAGCTTGGGAGGACAGGGGATCAATGAGCAGTTCTTC. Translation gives CASSLGGQGINEQFF.

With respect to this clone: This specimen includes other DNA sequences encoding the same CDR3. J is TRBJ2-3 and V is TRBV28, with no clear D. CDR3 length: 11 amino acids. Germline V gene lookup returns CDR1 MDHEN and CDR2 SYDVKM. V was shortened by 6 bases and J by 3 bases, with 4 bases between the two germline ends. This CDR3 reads CASSRTDTQYF. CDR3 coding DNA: TGTGCCAGCAGCCGAACAGATACGCAGTATTTT.

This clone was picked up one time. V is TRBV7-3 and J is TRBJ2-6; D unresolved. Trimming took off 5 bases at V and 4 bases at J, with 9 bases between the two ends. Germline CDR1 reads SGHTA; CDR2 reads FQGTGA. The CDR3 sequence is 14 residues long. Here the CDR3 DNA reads TGTGCCAGCAGCCCGGGCCCCGGGGCCAACGTCCTGACTTTC. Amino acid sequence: CASSPGPGANVLTF.

The CDR3 DNA sequence: TGTGCCAGTAGTATAGGACTCCTAGATCGGGACGAGCAGTACTTC. Its translation: CASSIGLLDRDEQYF. This chain links TRBV19 with TRBJ2-7, with D hard to call. The ends were cut back, 1 base at V and 5 bases at J, with 15 bases in the middle. In germline, CDR1 is LNHDA, CDR2 SQIVND (reference sequence). This CDR3 spans 15 amino acids.

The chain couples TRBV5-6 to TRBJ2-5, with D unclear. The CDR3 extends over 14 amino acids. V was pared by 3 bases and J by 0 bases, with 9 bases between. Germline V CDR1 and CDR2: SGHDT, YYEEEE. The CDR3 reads CASSSLRNQETQYF. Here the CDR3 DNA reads TGTGCCAGCAGCTCCCTGCGTAACCAAGAGACCCAGTACTTC.

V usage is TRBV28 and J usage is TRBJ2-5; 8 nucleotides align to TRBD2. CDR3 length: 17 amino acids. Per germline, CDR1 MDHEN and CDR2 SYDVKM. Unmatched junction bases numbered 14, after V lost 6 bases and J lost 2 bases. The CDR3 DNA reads TGTGCCAGCAGCAGATTGTCCCTTAGCGGGACACAAGAGACCCAGTACTTC. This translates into CASSRLSLSGTQETQYF.

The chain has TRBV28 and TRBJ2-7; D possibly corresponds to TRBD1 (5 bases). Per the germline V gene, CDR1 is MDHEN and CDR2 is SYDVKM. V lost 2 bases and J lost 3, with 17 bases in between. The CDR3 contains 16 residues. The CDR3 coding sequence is TGTGCCAGCAGTTTAACCTGGGGCAGCCAAGACTACGAGCAGTACTTC. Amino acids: CASSLTWGSQDYEQYF.

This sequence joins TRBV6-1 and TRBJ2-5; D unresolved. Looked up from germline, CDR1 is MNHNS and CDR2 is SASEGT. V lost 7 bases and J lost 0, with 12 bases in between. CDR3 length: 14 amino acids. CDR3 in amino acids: CASIQKGNQETQYF. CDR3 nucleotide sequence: TGTGCCAGCATTCAAAAGGGAAACCAAGAGACCCAGTACTTC.

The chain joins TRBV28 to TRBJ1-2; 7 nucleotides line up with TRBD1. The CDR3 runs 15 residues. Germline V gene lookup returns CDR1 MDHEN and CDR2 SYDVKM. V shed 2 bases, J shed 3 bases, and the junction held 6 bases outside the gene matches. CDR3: CASSLPGQMYYGYTF. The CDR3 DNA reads TGTGCCAGCAGTTTACCGGGACAGATGTACTATGGCTACACCTTC.

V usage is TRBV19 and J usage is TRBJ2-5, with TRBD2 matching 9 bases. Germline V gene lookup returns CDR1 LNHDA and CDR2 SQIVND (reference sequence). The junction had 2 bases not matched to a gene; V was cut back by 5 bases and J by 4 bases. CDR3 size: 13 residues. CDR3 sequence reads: CASSLLAGETQYF. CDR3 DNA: TGTGCCAGTAGTCTACTAGCGGGAGAGACCCAGTACTTC.

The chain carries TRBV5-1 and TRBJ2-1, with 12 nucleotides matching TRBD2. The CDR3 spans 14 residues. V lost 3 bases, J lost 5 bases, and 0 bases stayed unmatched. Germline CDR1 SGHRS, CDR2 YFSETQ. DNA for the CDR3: TGCGCCAGCAGCTCTAGCGGGAGGGACAATGAGCAGTTCTTC. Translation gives CASSSSGRDNEQFF.

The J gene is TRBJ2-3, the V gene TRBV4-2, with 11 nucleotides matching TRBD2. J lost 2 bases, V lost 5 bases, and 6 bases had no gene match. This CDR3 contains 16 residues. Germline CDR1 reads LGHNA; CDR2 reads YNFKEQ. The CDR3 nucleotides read TGTGCCAGCAGCGACCGACTAGCGGGACCCACAGATACGCAGTATTTT. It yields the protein CASSDRLAGPTDTQYF.

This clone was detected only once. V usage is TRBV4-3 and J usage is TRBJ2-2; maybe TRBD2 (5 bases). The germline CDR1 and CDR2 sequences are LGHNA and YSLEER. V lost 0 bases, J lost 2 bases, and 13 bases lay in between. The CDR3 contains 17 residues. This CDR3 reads CASSQDSHRTNTGELFF. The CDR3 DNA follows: TGCGCCAGCAGCCAAGATTCCCATAGGACTAACACCGGGGAGCTGTTTTTT.

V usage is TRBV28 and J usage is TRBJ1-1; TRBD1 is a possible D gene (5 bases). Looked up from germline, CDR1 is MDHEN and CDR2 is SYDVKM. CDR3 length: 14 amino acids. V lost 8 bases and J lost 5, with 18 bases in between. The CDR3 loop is CASAPATTVTEAFF. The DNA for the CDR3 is TGTGCCAGCGCGCCGGCCACGACAGTAACTGAAGCTTTCTTT.

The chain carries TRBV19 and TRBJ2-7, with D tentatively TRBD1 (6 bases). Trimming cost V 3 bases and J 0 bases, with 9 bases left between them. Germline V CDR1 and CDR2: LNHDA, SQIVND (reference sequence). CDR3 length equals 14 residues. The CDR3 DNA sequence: TGTGCCAGTAGTATGGGGGACACCTCCTACGAGCAGTACTTC. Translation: CASSMGDTSYEQYF.

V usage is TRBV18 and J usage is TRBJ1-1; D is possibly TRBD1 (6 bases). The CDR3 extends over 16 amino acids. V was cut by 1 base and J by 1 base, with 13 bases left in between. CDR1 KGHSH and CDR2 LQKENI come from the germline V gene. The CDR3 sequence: CASSPRTGPSNTEAFF. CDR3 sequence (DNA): TGTGCCAGCTCACCACGAACAGGGCCTTCGAACACTGAAGCTTTCTTT.

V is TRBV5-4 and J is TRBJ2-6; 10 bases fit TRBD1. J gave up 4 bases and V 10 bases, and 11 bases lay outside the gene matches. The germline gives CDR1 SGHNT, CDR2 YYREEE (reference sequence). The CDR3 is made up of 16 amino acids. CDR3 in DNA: TGTGCCGGAGGGACAGGGGTTTCGAGCGGGGCCAACGTCCTGACTTTC. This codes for CAGGTGVSSGANVLTF.

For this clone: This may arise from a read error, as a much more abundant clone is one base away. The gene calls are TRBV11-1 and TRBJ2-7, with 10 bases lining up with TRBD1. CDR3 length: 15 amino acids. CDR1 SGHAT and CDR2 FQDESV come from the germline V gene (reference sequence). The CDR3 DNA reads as TGTGCCGGCAGCCCCACCTGGGACAGGGGAGGCGAGCAGTACTTC. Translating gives CAGSPTWDRGGEQYF. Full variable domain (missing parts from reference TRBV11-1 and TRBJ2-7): EAEVAQSPRYKITEKSQAVAFWCDPISGHATLYWYRQILGQGPELLVQFQDESVVDDSQLPKDRFSAERLKGVDSTLKIQPAELGDSAMYLCAGSPTWDRGGEQYFGPGTRLTVT.

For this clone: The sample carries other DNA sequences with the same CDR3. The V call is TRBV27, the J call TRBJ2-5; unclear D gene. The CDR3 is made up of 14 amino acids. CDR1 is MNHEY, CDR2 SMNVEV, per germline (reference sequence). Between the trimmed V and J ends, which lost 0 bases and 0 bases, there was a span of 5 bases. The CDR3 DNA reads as TGTGCCAGCAGTTTATCAGGGTACCAAGAGACCCAGTACTTC. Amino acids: CASSLSGYQETQYF.

As DNA, the CDR3 is TGTGCCAGCAGCTTAAGGTTGACTAGCGGGCACAATGAGCAGTTCTTC. It encodes CASSLRLTSGHNEQFF. V gene TRBV7-3 combines with J gene TRBJ2-1; TRBD2 agrees at 10 bases. This CDR3 is 16 amino acids long. CDR1 and CDR2 (germline): SGHTA, FQGTGA. J gave up 5 bases and V 1 base, and 5 bases lay outside the gene matches.

CDR3 in DNA: TGTGCCAGCAGCTGGCGACTAGCGGGAGGTGATGTAACAGATACGCAGTATTTT. Translating it yields CASSWRLAGGDVTDTQYF. V and J are TRBV7-2 and TRBJ2-3; 13 positions match TRBD2. Trimming took 4 bases from V and 3 from J; bases not matched to a gene: 10. Looked up from germline, CDR1 is SGHTA and CDR2 is FQGNSA. The CDR3 length is 18 residues.

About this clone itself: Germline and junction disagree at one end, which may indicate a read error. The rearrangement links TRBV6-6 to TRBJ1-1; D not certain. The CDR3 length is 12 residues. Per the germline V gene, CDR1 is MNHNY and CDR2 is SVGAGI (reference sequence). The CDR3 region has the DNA TGTGCCTGCAGCGGGCAGTACACTGAAGCTTTCTTT. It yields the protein CACSGQYTEAFF.

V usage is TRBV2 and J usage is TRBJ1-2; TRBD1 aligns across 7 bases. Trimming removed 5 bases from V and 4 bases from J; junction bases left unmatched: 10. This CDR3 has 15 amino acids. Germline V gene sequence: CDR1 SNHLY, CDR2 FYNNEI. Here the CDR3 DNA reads TGTGCCAGCAGTCCGGATCGGGACAGCTTCTATGGCTACACCTTC. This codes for CASSPDRDSFYGYTF.

The CDR3 DNA sequence: TGTGCCAGCAGCTTCGGCACGGGGAGCAATCAGCCCCAGCATTTT. Its protein product is CASSFGTGSNQPQHF. This chain joins TRBV7-2 and TRBJ1-5; no definite D call. Germline V gives CDR1 SGHTA, CDR2 FQGNSA. This CDR3 has 15 residues. V was clipped by 3 bases and J by 1 base, with 10 bases between them.

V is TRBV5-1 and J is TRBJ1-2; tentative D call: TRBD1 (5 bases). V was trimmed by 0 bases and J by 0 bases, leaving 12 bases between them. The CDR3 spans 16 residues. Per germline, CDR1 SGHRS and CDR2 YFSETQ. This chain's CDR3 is CASSLAVGGSNYGYTF. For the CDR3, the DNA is TGCGCCAGCAGCTTGGCCGTTGGGGGATCTAACTATGGCTACACCTTC. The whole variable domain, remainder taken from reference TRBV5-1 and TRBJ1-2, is KAGVTQTPRYLIKTRGQQVTLSCSPISGHRSVSWYQQTPGQGLQFLFEYFSETQRNKGNFPGRFSGRQFSNSRSEMNVSTLELGDSALYLCASSLAVGGSNYGYTFGSGTRLTVV.

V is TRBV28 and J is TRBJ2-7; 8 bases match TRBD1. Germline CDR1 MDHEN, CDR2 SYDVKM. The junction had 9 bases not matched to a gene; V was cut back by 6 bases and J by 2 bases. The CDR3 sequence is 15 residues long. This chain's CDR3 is CASSIYPGGTYEQYF. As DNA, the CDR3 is TGTGCCAGCAGCATTTACCCAGGGGGCACCTACGAGCAGTACTTC.

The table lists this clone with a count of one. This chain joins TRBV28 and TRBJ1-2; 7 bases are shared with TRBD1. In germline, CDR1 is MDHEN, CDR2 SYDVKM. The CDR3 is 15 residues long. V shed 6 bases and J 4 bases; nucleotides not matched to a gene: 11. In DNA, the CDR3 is TGTGCCAGCAGCACGACAGGGATTCTAGGCTATGGCTACACCTTC. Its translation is CASSTTGILGYGYTF.

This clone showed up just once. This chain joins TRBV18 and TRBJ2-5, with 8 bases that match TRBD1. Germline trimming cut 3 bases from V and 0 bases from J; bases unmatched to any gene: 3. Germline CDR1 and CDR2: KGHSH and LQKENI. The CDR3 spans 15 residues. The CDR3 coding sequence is TGTGCCAGCTCACCCGGGACAGGCAACCAAGAGACCCAGTACTTC. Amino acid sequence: CASSPGTGNQETQYF.

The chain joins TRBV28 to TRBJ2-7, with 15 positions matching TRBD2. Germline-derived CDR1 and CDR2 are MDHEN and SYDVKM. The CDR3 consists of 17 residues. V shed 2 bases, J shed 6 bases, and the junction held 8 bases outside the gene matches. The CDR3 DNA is TGTGCCAGCAGTTTAGCCCCCCCGGGACTAGCGGGAGGCGAGCAGTACTTC. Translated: CASSLAPPGLAGGEQYF.

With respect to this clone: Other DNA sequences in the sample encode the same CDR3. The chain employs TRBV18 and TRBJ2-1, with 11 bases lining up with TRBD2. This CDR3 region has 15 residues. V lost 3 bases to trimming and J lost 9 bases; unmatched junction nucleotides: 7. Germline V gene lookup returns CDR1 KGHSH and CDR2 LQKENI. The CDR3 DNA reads TGTGCCAGCTCACCTGGTGGCCTAGCGGGAGGTGAGCAGTTCTTC. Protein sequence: CASSPGGLAGGEQFF. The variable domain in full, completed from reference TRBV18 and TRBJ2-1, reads NAGVMQNPRHLVRRRGQEARLRCSPMKGHSHVYWYRQLPEEGLKFMVYLQKENIIDESGMPKERFSAEFPKEGPSILRIQQVVRGDSAAYFCASSPGGLAGGEQFFGPGTRLTVL.